This T cell receptor (beta chain) was obtained from a study of a mutant IDH1 vaccine in newly diagnosed glioma. Time point defined: baseline, week 1 (first vaccination visit). Treatment indicated: pre-vaccination baseline after standard-of-care therapy. CDR3 length: 12 residues. Looked up from germline, CDR1 is LNHDA and CDR2 is SQIVND (reference sequence). Trimming removed 1 base at V and 7 bases at J, with 7 bases between. Using immunoSEQ multiplex PCR, the repertoire was profiled, and TCRdb retains in-frame clones only, with some absent. The profile shows around 88,000 clones, roughly 75% of them singletons.

The sample was PBMCs, taken from a glioma patient treated with radiotherapy, temozolomide or both. V and J are TRBV19 and TRBJ1-2; D perhaps matches TRBD1 (6 bases). The receptor comes from a man aged 40-55 years with glioma. The chain's CDR3 is CASSIVDSGYTF. The CDR3, as DNA: TGTGCCAGTAGTATAGTGGACAGTGGCTACACCTTC.